The 14 T cell receptor beta chains below were found in one sample sequenced in a study of identical twins. TCRdb re-called the 5' RACE reads with MiXCR, one entry per CDR3 protein. The sample yields 500,000 to 600,000 distinct CDR3 sequences, 22% seen once. A further study also used this sample, focusing on T cells expressing NK-cell markers.

Sequencing used CD4+ T cells sorted from blood. These receptors all stem from a young woman in good health.

The CDR3 nucleotides are TGTGCCAGCAGCTTAGGGGAGACCTCCTACAATGAGCAGTTCTTC. Translating it yields CASSLGETSYNEQFF. The chain uses TRBV11-2 and TRBJ2-1; tentatively, D is TRBD2 (5 bases). The V end was cut by 1 base, the J end by 0 bases, with 7 bases between. The germline CDR1 and CDR2 sequences are SGHAT and FQNNGV. CDR3 length: 15 amino acids.

J is TRBJ2-5 and V is TRBV20-1, with 8 bases fitting TRBD1. The CDR3 runs 15 residues. V dropped 1 base and J dropped 5; count of bases not matched to a gene: 9. Germline loops: CDR1 DFQATT, CDR2 SNEGSKA (reference sequence). The chain's CDR3 is CSARANRGSAETQYF. The CDR3 nucleotides read TGCAGTGCTAGAGCTAACAGGGGGTCAGCGGAGACCCAGTACTTC.

This clonotype came up a few times. The CDR3 here is CASSLAKSYEQYF. DNA of the CDR3: TGTGCCAGCAGCTTAGCGAAAAGCTACGAGCAGTACTTC. The V and J genes are TRBV7-2 and TRBJ2-7; D not resolved. Germline CDR1 and CDR2: SGHTA and FQGNSA. Trimming removed 0 bases from V and 3 bases from J, with 6 bases in between. This CDR3 is built from 13 residues.

This clonotype was counted at least ten times. V usage is TRBV20-1 and J usage is TRBJ2-7, with D possibly being TRBD1 (6 bases). The germline V gene has CDR1 DFQATT and CDR2 SNEGSKA (reference sequence). The V end was cut by 3 bases, the J end by 7 bases, with 13 bases between. The CDR3 runs to 12 residues. In DNA form, the CDR3 reads TGCAGTGCTAGGACAGGAAATTTTGAGCAGTACTTC. Translating gives CSARTGNFEQYF.

In this sample, this clonotype turned up a few times. The chain has TRBV6-1 and TRBJ2-7; 11 bases agree with TRBD1. J gave up 6 bases and V 6 bases, and 4 bases lay outside the gene matches. The CDR3 is made up of 13 amino acids. Germline assignment: CDR1 MNHNS and CDR2 SASEGT. The CDR3 bases are TGTGCCAGCAGCCGCGGGACAGGGGGCGAGCAGTACTTC. Amino acids: CASSRGTGGEQYF.

The rearrangement uses TRBV10-3 and TRBJ2-2; 8 nucleotides agree with TRBD1. The CDR3 covers 15 residues. V lost 5 bases to trimming and J lost 4 bases; unmatched junction nucleotides: 6. CDR1 ENHRY and CDR2 SYGVKD come from the germline V gene. The CDR3 nucleotides read TGTGCCATCAGTCCGGGACAGGCAAGCACCGGGGAGCTGTTTTTT. Its translation is CAISPGQASTGELFF.

The chain couples TRBV20-1 to TRBJ2-7; D gene unclear. Trimming took off 3 bases at V and 3 bases at J, with 6 bases between the two ends. The CDR3 runs 11 residues. Germline V gene data show CDR1 as DFQATT and CDR2 as SNEGSKA (reference sequence). The CDR3 nucleotides read TGCAGTGCTAGTATCCTCTACGAGCAGTACTTC. Translation gives CSASILYEQYF.

The V call is TRBV7-6, the J call TRBJ2-7; 8 bases are a match to TRBD1. The CDR3 length is 14 residues. In germline, CDR1 is SGHVS, CDR2 FNYEAQ. J lost 3 bases, V lost 1 base, and 2 bases had no gene match. The CDR3 region has the DNA TGTGCCAGCAGCTTAGGGACAGGGTACTACGAGCAGTACTTC. This sequence encodes CASSLGTGYYEQYF.

This clonotype appeared a few times. The V and J genes are TRBV20-1 and TRBJ2-7, with TRBD2 matching over 13 bases. Germline V lookup: CDR1 DFQATT, CDR2 SNEGSKA (reference sequence). The CDR3 is 14 residues long. V dropped 5 bases and J dropped 4; count of bases not matched to a gene: 5. CDR3 nucleotides: TGCAGTGCTTCCCGGACTAGCGGGAGTTACGAGCAGTACTTC. Translation: CSASRTSGSYEQYF.

Notes on this clonotype: The CDR3 does not end in the conserved phenylalanine or tryptophan, so this is likely a read error. This chain joins TRBV5-1 and TRBJ2-1; D is undetermined. This CDR3 has 15 residues. With 1 base removed from V and 2 bases from J, the gap between germline ends came to 10 bases. The germline V gene has CDR1 SGHRS and CDR2 YFSETQ. CDR3 sequence (DNA): TGCGCCAGCAGCTTGAATGGTCCTCCCTACAATGAGCAGTTCCTC. This encodes CASSLNGPPYNEQFL.

The table lists this clonotype with a few counts. The CDR3 protein is CASRDTSVSEQYF. CDR3 sequence (DNA): TGTGCCAGCAGGGATACTAGCGTCAGCGAGCAGTACTTC. The chain employs TRBV5-4 and TRBJ2-7, with 7 bases aligning to TRBD2. V gave up 5 bases and J gave up 6 bases; unmatched junction bases: 8. The CDR3 sequence is 13 residues long. Germline assignment: CDR1 SGHNT and CDR2 YYREEE (reference sequence).

The DNA for the CDR3 is TGTGCCAGCAGCTTGGTGACAGGGGATGAAGCTTTCTTT. Its protein is CASSLVTGDEAFF. The rearrangement links TRBV5-4 to TRBJ1-1, with TRBD1 matching over 8 bases. The CDR3 contains 13 residues. V gave up 0 bases and J gave up 7 bases; unmatched junction bases: 2. The germline V gene encodes CDR1 SGHNT and CDR2 YYREEE (reference sequence).

This clonotype showed up just a few times. The CDR3 nucleotides are TGTGCCAGCAGTTACTCGGGGGAAACGAATTCACCCCTCCACTTT. Translating it yields CASSYSGETNSPLHF. The chain combines TRBV6-2 or TRBV6-3 with TRBJ1-6; D is perhaps TRBD1 (5 bases). The CDR3 extends over 15 amino acids. Trimming left V 0 bases short and J 7 bases short, with 10 bases between. Germline loops: CDR1 MNHEY, CDR2 SVGEGT.

The chain recombines TRBV6-5 with TRBJ1-3; no definite D call. Trimming removed 3 bases from V and 5 bases from J, with 14 bases in between. The CDR3 contains 15 residues. Germline assignment: CDR1 MNHEY and CDR2 SVGAGI. The CDR3 reads CASSYGMGLRNTIYF. The CDR3 coding sequence is TGTGCCAGCAGTTATGGTATGGGGTTGAGAAACACCATATATTTT.